The rows below give T cell receptor beta chains drawn from one sample of a study of metastatic and nonmetastatic thyroid tumors. TCRdb reanalyzed the PCR reads with MiXCR. The sample lists just over 30,000 clones, about 21% occurring once. The sequencing sample was made of blood. These receptors all stem from a female donor with papillary thyroid cancer or a benign thyroid nodule (not recorded which). Some clones in this sample may be carry-over from other donors' samples. CDR3s include the opening cysteine and the closing phenylalanine or tryptophan. The order of the fields is D gene, V gene, clone size, J gene, CDR3 DNA, CDR3 protein. D genes are given only for firm matches. Size tells how often a clone was seen (once, few, many) or the class of an expanded clone, and some rows leave it out.

NA	TRBV5-1	many	TRBJ2-7	TGCGCCAGCAGCGTCGGGCGTGGCGAGCAGTACTTC	CASSVGRGEQYF
NA	TRBV28	NA	TRBJ2-7	TGTGCCAGCAACGACGGTTCCTACGAGCAGTACTTC	CASNDGSYEQYF
NA	TRBV18	many	TRBJ2-1	TGTGCCAGCTCACCGCGCGGTGAGGTGTTC	CASSPRGEVF
NA	TRBV5-1	NA	TRBJ1-2	TGCGCCAGCAGCTTGGCCGACGGTGCGTCCTATGGCTACACCTTC	CASSLADGASYGYTF
NA	TRBV6-1	NA	TRBJ1-3	TGTGCCAGCAGTGACGGCTGGGGCGGGGGTGGAAACACCATATATTTT	CASSDGWGGGGNTIYF
NA	TRBV11-2	many	TRBJ1-3	TGTGCCAGCAGTTCGCCAGGGTCCGGTACTGGAAACACCATATATTTT	CASSSPGSGTGNTIYF
NA	TRBV19	many	TRBJ1-1	TGTGCCAGTAGTCGGGACAACCGGGGTATAAGGAACACTGAAGCTTTCTTT	CASSRDNRGIRNTEAFF
TRBD2	TRBV6-2/TRBV6-3	NA	TRBJ2-2	TGTGCCAGCAGTTATCAGAGACTAGCGGGAGGTACGAACACCGGGGAGCTGTTTTTT	CASSYQRLAGGTNTGELFF
TRBD1	TRBV15	NA	TRBJ1-2	TGTGCCACCAGCGCCTCAGGGGGGGTCTATGGCTACACCTTC	CATSASGGVYGYTF
NA	TRBV6-5	few	TRBJ2-5	TGTGCCAGCATTTACTCCCTTGCTATCGGGGTAGAGACCCAGTACTTC	CASIYSLAIGVETQYF